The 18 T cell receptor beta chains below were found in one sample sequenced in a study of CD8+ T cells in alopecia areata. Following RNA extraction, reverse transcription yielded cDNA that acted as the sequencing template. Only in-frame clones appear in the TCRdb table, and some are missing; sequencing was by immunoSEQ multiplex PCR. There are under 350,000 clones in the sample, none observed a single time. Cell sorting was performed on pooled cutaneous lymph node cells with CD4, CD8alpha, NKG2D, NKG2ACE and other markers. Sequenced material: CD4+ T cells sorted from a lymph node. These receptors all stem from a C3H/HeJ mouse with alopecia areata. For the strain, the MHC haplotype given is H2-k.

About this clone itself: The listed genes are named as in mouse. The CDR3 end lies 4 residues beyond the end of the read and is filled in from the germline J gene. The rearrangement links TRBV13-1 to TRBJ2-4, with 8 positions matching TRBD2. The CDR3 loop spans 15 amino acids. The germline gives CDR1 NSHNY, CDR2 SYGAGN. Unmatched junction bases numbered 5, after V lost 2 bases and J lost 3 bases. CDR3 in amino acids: CASSEPTGEQNTLYF. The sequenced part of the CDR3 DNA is TGTGCCAGCAGTGAGCCGACTGGGGAGCAAAAC.

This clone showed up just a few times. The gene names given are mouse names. Partial CDR3 DNA: TGCACCTGCAGTGCGCAGGGGGTTGCT. Translating it yields CTCSAQGVA. The full CDR3 sequence reads CTCSAQGVAEQFF. This rearrangement joins TRBV1 to TRBJ2-1; 7 nucleotides match TRBD1. The read ends 4 residues shy of where the CDR3 ends; the end is completed using the germline J gene. V lost 3 bases to trimming and J lost 6 bases; unmatched junction nucleotides: 2. The CDR3 sequence is 13 residues long. Germline V gene data show CDR1 as NSQYPW and CDR2 as LRSPGD (reference sequence).

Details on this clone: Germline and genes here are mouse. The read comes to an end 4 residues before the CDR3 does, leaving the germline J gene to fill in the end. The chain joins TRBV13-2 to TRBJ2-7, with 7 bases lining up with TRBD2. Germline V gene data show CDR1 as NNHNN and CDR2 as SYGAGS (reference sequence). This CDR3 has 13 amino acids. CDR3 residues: CASGSLGDDEQYF. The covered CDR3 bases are TGTGCCAGCGGTTCCCTGGGGGATGAT.

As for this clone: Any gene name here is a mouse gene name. The CDR3 loop is CASSQQGTSAETLYF. The part of the CDR3 DNA that was read is TGTGCCAGCAGTCAACAGGGGACTAGTGCAGAA. This chain connects TRBV13-1 to TRBJ2-3; a weak D match, TRBD1 (7 bases). The read halts 4 residues ahead of the CDR3 end, with the missing end drawn from the germline J gene. The germline CDR1 and CDR2 sequences are NSHNY and SYGAGN. V was cut by 4 bases and J by 0 bases, with 12 bases left in between. This CDR3 contains 15 residues.

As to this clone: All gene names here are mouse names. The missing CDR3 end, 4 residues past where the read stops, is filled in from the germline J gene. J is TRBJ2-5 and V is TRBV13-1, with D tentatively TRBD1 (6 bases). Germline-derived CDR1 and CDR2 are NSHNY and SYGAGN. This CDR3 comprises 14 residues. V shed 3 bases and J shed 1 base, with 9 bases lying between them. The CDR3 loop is CASSGGHYQDTQYF. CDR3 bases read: TGTGCCAGCAGTGGGGGACACTACCAAGAC.

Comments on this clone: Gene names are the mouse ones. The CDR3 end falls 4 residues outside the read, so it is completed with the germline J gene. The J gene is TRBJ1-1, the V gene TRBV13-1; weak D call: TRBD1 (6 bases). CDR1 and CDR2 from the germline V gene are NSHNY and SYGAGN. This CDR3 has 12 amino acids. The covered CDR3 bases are TGTGCCAGCAGTGGAGGGGGAACA. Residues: CASSGGGT. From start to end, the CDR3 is CASSGGGTEVFF.

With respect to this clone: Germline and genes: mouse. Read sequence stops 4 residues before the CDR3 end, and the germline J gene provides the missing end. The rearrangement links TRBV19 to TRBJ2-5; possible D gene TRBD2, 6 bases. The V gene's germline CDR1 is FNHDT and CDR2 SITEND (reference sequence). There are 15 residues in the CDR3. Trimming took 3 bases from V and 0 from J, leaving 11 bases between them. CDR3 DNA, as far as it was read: TGTGCCAGCAGTAAATCTGGGGAGAACCAAGAC. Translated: CASSKSGENQD. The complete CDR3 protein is CASSKSGENQDTQYF.

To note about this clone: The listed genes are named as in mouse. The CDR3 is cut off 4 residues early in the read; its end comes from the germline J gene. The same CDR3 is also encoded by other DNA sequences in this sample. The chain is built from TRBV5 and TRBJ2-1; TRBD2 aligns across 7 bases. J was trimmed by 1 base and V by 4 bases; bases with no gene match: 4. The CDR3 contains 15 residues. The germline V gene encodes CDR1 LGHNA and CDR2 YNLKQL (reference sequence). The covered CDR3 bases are TGTGCCAGCAGCCCACAACTGGGGAACTATGCT. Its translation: CASSPQLGNYA. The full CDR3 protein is CASSPQLGNYAEQFF.

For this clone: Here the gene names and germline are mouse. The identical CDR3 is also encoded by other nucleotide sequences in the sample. This CDR3 reads CAWSRQGNSDYTF. The part of the CDR3 DNA that was read is TGTGCCTGGAGCCGACAGGGAAACTCC. The chain recombines TRBV31 with TRBJ1-2, with 7 bases aligning to TRBD1. Read sequence stops 4 residues before the CDR3 end, and the germline J gene provides the missing end. Germline assignment: CDR1 GKSSPN and CDR2 SITVG. The CDR3 has 13 residues. The V and J ends lost 3 bases and 1 base, in that order; junction bases with no gene match: 2. The full variable domain, its missing parts supplied by reference TRBV31 and TRBJ1-2, is AQTIHQWPVAEIKAVGSPLSLGCTIKGKSSPNLYWYWQATGGTLQQLFYSITVGQVESVVQLNLSASRPKDDQFILSTEKLLLSHSGFYLCAWSRQGNSDYTFGSGTRLLVI.

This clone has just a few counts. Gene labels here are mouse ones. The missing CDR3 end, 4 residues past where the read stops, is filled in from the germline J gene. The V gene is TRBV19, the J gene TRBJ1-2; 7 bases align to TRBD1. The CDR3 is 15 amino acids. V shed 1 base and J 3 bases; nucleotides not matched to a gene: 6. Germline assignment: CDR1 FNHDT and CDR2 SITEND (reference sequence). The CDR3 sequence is CASSIRQGRDSDYTF. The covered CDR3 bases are TGTGCCAGCAGTATACGACAGGGCCGGGACTCC. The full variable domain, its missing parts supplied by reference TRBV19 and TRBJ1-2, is GGIITQTPKFLIGQEGQKLTLKCQQNFNHDTMYWYRQDSGKGLRLIYYSITENDLQKGDLSEGYDASREKKSSFSLTVTSAQKNEMAVFLCASSIRQGRDSDYTFGSGTRLLVI.

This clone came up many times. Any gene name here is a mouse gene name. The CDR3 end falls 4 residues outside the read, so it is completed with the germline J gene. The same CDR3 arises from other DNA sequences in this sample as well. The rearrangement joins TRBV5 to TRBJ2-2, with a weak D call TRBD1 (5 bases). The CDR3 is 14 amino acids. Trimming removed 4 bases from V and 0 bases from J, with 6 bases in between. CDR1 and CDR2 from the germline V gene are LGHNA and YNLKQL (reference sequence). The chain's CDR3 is CASSPTANTGQLYF. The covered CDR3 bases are TGTGCCAGCAGCCCGACAGCAAACACCGGG.

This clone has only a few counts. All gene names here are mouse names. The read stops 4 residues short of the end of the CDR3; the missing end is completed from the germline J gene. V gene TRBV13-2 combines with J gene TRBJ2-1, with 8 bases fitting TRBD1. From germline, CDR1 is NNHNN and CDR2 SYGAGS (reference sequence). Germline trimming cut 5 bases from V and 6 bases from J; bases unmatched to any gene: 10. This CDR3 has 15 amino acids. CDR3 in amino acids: CASGERRTGFAEQFF. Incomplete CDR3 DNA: TGTGCCAGCGGGGAAAGGCGGACAGGGTTTGCT.

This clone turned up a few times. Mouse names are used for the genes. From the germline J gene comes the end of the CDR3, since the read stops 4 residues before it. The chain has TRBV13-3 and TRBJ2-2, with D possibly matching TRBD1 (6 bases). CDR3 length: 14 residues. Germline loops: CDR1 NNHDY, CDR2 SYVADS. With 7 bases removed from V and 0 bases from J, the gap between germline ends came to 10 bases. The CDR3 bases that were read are TGTGCCAGCCGGGGACACTCAAACACCGGG. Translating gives CASRGHSNTG. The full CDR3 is CASRGHSNTGQLYF.

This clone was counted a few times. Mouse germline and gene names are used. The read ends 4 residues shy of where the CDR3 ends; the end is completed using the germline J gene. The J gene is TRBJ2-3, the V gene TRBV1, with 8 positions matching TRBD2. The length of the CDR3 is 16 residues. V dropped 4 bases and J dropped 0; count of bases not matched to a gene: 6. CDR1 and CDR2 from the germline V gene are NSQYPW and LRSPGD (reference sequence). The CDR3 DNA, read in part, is TGCACCTGCAGTGAGACTGGGGTCACCAGTGCAGAA. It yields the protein CTCSETGVTSAE. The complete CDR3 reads CTCSETGVTSAETLYF.

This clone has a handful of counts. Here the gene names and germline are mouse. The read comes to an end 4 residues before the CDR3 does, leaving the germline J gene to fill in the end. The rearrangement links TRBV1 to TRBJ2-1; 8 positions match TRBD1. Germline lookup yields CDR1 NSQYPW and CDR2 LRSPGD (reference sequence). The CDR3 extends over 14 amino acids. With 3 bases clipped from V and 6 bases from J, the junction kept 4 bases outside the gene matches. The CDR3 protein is CTCSARTGSAEQFF. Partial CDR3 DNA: TGCACCTGCAGTGCGCGGACAGGGAGTGCT.

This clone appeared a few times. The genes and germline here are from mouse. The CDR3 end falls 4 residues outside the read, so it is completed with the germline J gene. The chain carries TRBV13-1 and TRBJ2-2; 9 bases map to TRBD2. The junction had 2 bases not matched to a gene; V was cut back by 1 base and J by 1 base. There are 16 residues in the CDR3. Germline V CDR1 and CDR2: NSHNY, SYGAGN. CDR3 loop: CASSDSWGGNTGQLYF. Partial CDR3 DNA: TGTGCCAGCAGTGATAGCTGGGGGGGAAACACCGGG.

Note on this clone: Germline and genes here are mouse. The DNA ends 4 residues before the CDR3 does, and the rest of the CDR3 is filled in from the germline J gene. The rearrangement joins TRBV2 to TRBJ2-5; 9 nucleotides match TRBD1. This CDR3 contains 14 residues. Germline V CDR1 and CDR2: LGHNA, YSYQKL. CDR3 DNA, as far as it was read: TGTGCCAGCAGCCGCGGGACAGGGAGGGAC. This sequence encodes CASSRGTGRD. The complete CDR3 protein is CASSRGTGRDTQYF.

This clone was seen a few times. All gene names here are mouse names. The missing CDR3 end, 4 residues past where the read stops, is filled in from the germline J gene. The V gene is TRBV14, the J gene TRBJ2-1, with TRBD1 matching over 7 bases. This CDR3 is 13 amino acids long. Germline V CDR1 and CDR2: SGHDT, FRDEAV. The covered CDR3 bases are TGTGCCAGCAGTTTGGACAGGTGGGCT. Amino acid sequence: CASSLDRWA. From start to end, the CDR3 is CASSLDRWAEQFF.